The clone carrying this T cell receptor beta chain was detected a few times. Antigen unknown. This entry comes from a study of T cell repertoires in cytomegalovirus infection. Study summary: Both a matching HLA type and CMV infection were indicated by public TCR beta signatures.

Study outcomes and limitations: Clonotype analysis showed dominance of the ex vivo response by HLA-C-restricted CMV-specific TCR beta clonotypes. Summed frequency of shared TCR beta families picked out CMV carriers who also had the relevant HLA.

The CDR3 is made up of 13 amino acids. Deletions cut 5 bases from V and 0 bases from J, with 8 bases between. Looked up from germline, CDR1 is SGHTA and CDR2 is FQGNSA. TCRdb redid the calling of the reads with MiXCR, one entry per CDR3 protein. Of 200,000 to 250,000 distinct CDR3 sequences in the sample, over 20% were seen once. Sequences were obtained from CD8+ T cells from PBMCs. This clonotype was obtained from a human donor in good health (CMV status not recorded). Some clones in this sample may be carry-over from other donors' samples. This chain joins TRBV7-2 and TRBJ2-7; D ambiguous. The DNA of the CDR3 is TGTGCCAGCAGCCCCCTTGCCTCCTACGAGCAGTACTTC. This encodes CASSPLASYEQYF. The full variable domain, completed using reference TRBV7-2 and TRBJ2-7, is GAGVSQSPSNKVTEKGKDVELRCDPISGHTALYWYRQSLGQGLEFLIYFQGNSAPDKSGLPSDRFSAERTGGSVSTLTIQRTQQEDSAVYLCASSPLASYEQYFGPGTRLTVT.